These T cell receptor beta chains were read from a single sample in a study of blood T cell repertoires in COVID-19. TCRdb's table, derived via immunoSEQ multiplex PCR, lists solely in-frame clones and lacks some. The data show around 460,000 clones, about 87% seen once. Material: peripheral blood. These receptors were obtained from a man between 18 and 29 years old with COVID-19, enrolled during active disease. Each CDR3 is given without its conserved first and last residue.

>TRBV6-2/TRBV6-3|13|TRBJ2-7
ASSYSALASHEQY
>TRBV4-2|12|TRBJ2-3
ASSQDSRADTQY
>TRBV5-6|14|TRBJ2-3
ASSLVGGLQADTQY
>TRBV27|13|TRBJ2-1
ASSLTGNSGNEQF
>TRBV5-1|14|TRBJ2-2
ASSLVAGPNTGELF
>TRBV4-1|15|TRBJ2-1
ASSLGPKGAGGDEQF
>TRBV15|14|TRBJ2-1
ATSREAGGTWNEQF
>TRBV29-1|10|TRBJ1-2
SAIGRGHGYT
>TRBV2|13|TRBJ2-2
ASMGQGAGTGELF
>TRBV2|13|TRBJ1-5
ASSEEGRVGQPQH
>TRBV4-2|13|TRBJ2-3
ASSQETGTPSAQY
>TRBV29-1|11|TRBJ1-1
SVVEIANTEAF
>TRBV5-1|11|TRBJ2-5
ASSFGGQETQY
>TRBV7-9|11|TRBJ2-5
ASRLNEQETQY
>TRBV7-9|12|TRBJ2-7
ASSPGTGPYEQY
>TRBV7-3|13|TRBJ2-1
ASSLMAGAYNEQF
>TRBV29-1|11|TRBJ1-1
SVQDRANTEAF
>TRBV6-5|12|TRBJ1-1
ASSRTGGSTEAF
>TRBV2|11|TRBJ2-3
ASSEVGRDTQY
>TRBV11-3|14|TRBJ2-7
ASSFMSRGLSYEQY